Shown below are 22 T cell receptor beta chains from a single sample sequenced in a study of molecular identifiers for immune sequencing clone quantification. From the PCR reads, TCRdb called clonotypes with MiXCR, one entry per CDR3 protein. The profile covers 460,000 or so distinct CDR3 sequences, with approximately 25% appearing a single time and under 0.8% taken by the ten largest. Sequenced sample: naive CD8+ T cells from blood, with Jurkat cell RNA spiked in. Subset denoted: FACS-sorted CD8+CD4-CCR7+CD45RA+ naive T cells. These receptors were collected from a human donor in good health. Some libraries in this study had Jurkat cell RNA spiked in.

A remark on this clonotype: Being one base from a much bigger clone, this may be a read error. The chain is built from TRBV14 and TRBJ2-2; possibly TRBD2 for D (5 bases). The CDR3 length is 17 residues. Germline V gene lookup returns CDR1 SGHDN and CDR2 FVKESK. The CDR3, as DNA: TGTGCCAGCAGCCACACCTACACCGGAGCGAACACCGGGGAGCTGTCTTTT. Protein product: CASSHTYTGANTGELSF.

On this clonotype itself: This sequence may be a read error, since a much larger clone differs from it by one base. The chain links TRBV29-1 to TRBJ2-2, with D maybe TRBD2 (5 bases). Germline CDR1 is SQVTM and CDR2 is ANQGSEA. Trimming cost V 6 bases and J 5 bases, with 10 bases left between them. This CDR3 comprises 12 residues. The CDR3, as DNA: TGCAGCGTGGACGGGGAGACCGGGGAGCTGTTTTTT. This gives the protein CSVDGETGELFF.

This clonotype was seen repeatedly, ten times or more. The chain uses TRBV6-2 or TRBV6-3 and TRBJ1-1, with D unclear. This CDR3 is built from 13 residues. Looked up from germline, CDR1 is MNHEY and CDR2 is SVGEGT. Trimming cost V 2 bases and J 6 bases, with 10 bases left between them. The CDR3 spells CASSYILSPEAFF. The CDR3 bases are TGTGCCAGCAGTTACATCCTTTCACCTGAAGCTTTCTTT.

This clonotype was seen a few times. The genes are TRBV5-6 and TRBJ1-2; the D gene is possibly TRBD1 (6 bases). Germline values: CDR1 SGHDT, CDR2 YYEEEE. The CDR3 totals 17 residues. Trimming removed 0 bases at V and 5 bases at J, with 20 bases between. CDR3 DNA: TGTGCCAGCAGCTTGGCGGACAGCTTCTCGCCCAGTTATGGCTACACCTTC. It translates to CASSLADSFSPSYGYTF.

This clonotype was counted many times. V usage is TRBV5-5 and J usage is TRBJ2-7; D unresolved. The germline CDR1 and CDR2 sequences are SGHKS and YYEKEE (reference sequence). The CDR3 has 15 residues. Deletions cut 0 bases from V and 2 bases from J, with 12 bases between. The CDR3 coding sequence is TGTGCCAGCAGCTTGGAGGTCGCCAGTCCCTACGAGCAGTACTTC. Protein sequence: CASSLEVASPYEQYF. The full variable domain, in which reference TRBV5-5 and TRBJ2-7 provide the parts outside the CDR3, is DAGVTQSPTHLIKTRGQQVTLRCSPISGHKSVSWYQQVLGQGPQFIFQYYEKEERGRGNFPDRFSARQFPNYSSELNVNALLLGDSALYLCASSLEVASPYEQYFGPGTRLTVT.

This clonotype was detected ten times or more. This chain uses TRBV12-3 or TRBV12-4 with TRBJ1-1, with 8 bases identical to TRBD1. V shed 5 bases and J 6 bases; nucleotides not matched to a gene: 5. There are 13 residues in the CDR3. CDR3 region: CASSQDRAPEAFF. Written as DNA, the CDR3 is TGTGCCAGCAGTCAGGACAGGGCCCCTGAAGCTTTCTTT.

The chain recombines TRBV30 with TRBJ1-3; D unresolved. The germline V gene has CDR1 GTSNPN and CDR2 SVGIG (reference sequence). V lost 3 bases, J lost 6 bases, and 12 bases lay in between. This CDR3 comprises 13 residues. The CDR3: CAWSYGGLNTIYF. CDR3 DNA: TGTGCCTGGAGCTATGGCGGATTAAACACCATATATTTT.

Only a few counts were recorded for this clonotype. The V call is TRBV6-2 or TRBV6-3, the J call TRBJ1-2; D possibly corresponds to TRBD1 (5 bases). V lost 0 bases to trimming and J lost 3 bases, with 8 bases between them. Germline CDR1 is MNHEY and CDR2 is SVGEGT. CDR3 length equals 14 residues. The CDR3 coding sequence is TGTGCCAGCAGTTACTCCAGGACATACTATGGCTACACCTTC. It yields the protein CASSYSRTYYGYTF.

Concerning this clonotype: The junction departs from the called germline gene at one end, perhaps through a read error. The V call is TRBV24-1, the J call TRBJ2-5; TRBD1 matches at 7 bases. Per the germline V gene, CDR1 is KGHDR and CDR2 is SFDVKD. The CDR3 covers 14 residues. The CDR3 protein is CATSDWDSQETRYF. The CDR3 DNA sequence: TGTGCCACCAGTGATTGGGACAGTCAAGAGACCCGGTACTTC.

Details on this clonotype: This may come from a read error, since a much larger clone is one base off. This sequence joins TRBV6-5 and TRBJ2-1; D remains ambiguous. With 0 bases removed from V and 7 bases from J, the gap between germline ends came to 13 bases. The CDR3 has 15 amino acids. Per germline, CDR1 MNHEY and CDR2 SVGAGI. The CDR3 DNA sequence: TGTGCCAGCAGTTACTCGAATGGGGTTTGGAATGAGCAGTTCTTC. Amino acid sequence: CASSYSNGVWNEQFF.

This clonotype showed up just a few times. The V call is TRBV6-2 or TRBV6-3, the J call TRBJ1-2, with D perhaps TRBD1 (5 bases). Trimming pared 0 bases from V and 4 bases from J, leaving 12 bases between. Germline V CDR1 and CDR2: MNHEY, SVGEGT. The CDR3 length is 15 residues. The CDR3 bases are TGTGCCAGCAGTTACTCGATGGGGGGTACCTATGGCTACACCTTC. This translates into CASSYSMGGTYGYTF.

This clonotype appeared many times. This chain joins TRBV7-9 and TRBJ2-3; TRBD2 might be the D (6 bases). CDR1 and CDR2 (germline): SEHNR, FQNEAQ (reference sequence). V was trimmed by 4 bases and J by 0 bases, leaving 23 bases between them. The CDR3 contains 19 residues. The CDR3 loop reads CASSSTTRLVQSSTDTQYF. The CDR3 bases are TGTGCCAGCAGCTCAACCACCCGACTAGTGCAATCGAGCACAGATACGCAGTATTTT.

This clonotype was counted ten times or more. The chain is built from TRBV30 and TRBJ1-5; TRBD1 might be the D (5 bases). V was pared by 2 bases and J by 5 bases, with 13 bases between. The germline V gene encodes CDR1 GTSNPN and CDR2 SVGIG (reference sequence). The length of the CDR3 is 14 residues. The CDR3 DNA reads as TGTGCCTGGAGTTCCGGCAGGGTTTATCAGCCCCAGCATTTT. The encoded protein is CAWSSGRVYQPQHF.

With respect to this clonotype: A much larger clone lies a single base off, so this may be a read error. The rearrangement links TRBV12-5 to TRBJ2-2; TRBD2 matches 8 bases. The CDR3 is made up of 15 amino acids. Germline-derived CDR1 and CDR2 are LGHNT and FRNRAP. The CDR3 loop reads CASGDSGENTGEPFF. The DNA for the CDR3 is TGTGCTAGTGGCGATAGCGGGGAGAACACCGGGGAGCCGTTTTTT.

This clonotype has only a few counts. The V call is TRBV7-9, the J call TRBJ2-5; the D is unclear. V gave up 5 bases and J gave up 2 bases, with 12 bases separating them. The germline V gene encodes CDR1 SEHNR and CDR2 FQNEAQ (reference sequence). CDR3 length equals 14 residues. CDR3 nucleotides: TGTGCCAGCAGCCCCAGCCTTGATCAAGAGACCCAGTACTTC. Translating it yields CASSPSLDQETQYF.

Concerning this clonotype: A read error may produce the germline difference seen at one junction end. The chain uses TRBV27 and TRBJ2-3, with D possibly being TRBD1 (5 bases). Germline V gene lookup returns CDR1 MNHEY and CDR2 SMNVEV (reference sequence). The CDR3 length is 15 residues. CDR3 nucleotide sequence: TGTGCCGGCAGTTCCCCGGGTTCAGGGACAGATACGCAGTATTTT. Translating gives CAGSSPGSGTDTQYF.

The chain uses TRBV5-6 and TRBJ2-5; 8 nucleotides align to TRBD1. The CDR3 is made up of 16 amino acids. The germline V gene encodes CDR1 SGHDT and CDR2 YYEEEE. V shed 3 bases and J 3 bases; nucleotides not matched to a gene: 10. As DNA, the CDR3 is TGTGCCAGCAGCTCCCGGACCGGGACAGGAGAAGAGACCCAGTACTTC. Its translation: CASSSRTGTGEETQYF.

Worth noting for this clonotype: A much larger clonotype is one base distant, so this may be a read error. V is TRBV6-6 and J is TRBJ1-1; the D gene is possibly TRBD1 (6 bases). CDR3 size: 10 residues. Germline loops: CDR1 MNHNY, CDR2 SVGAGI (reference sequence). CDR3 sequence (DNA): TGTGCCGGCAGAGGGACAGAAGCTTTCTTT. Translation: CAGRGTEAFF.

In regard to this clonotype: This may be a read error, as it is one base from a much larger clone. This chain connects TRBV28 to TRBJ2-3; D not resolved. The germline CDR1 and CDR2 sequences are MDHEN and SYDVKM. The CDR3 consists of 16 residues. The V end lost 3 bases, the J end lost 4 bases, and 17 bases lay between the germline ends. The CDR3 bases are TGTGCCAGCAGTTTGTCAGAAAACGATTTCGCAGATACGCAGTATTTT. It specifies CASSLSENDFADTQYF.

The V gene is TRBV21-1, the J gene TRBJ1-1. TRBV21-1 is termed a pseudogene. This CDR3 region has 12 residues. CDR3 sequence: CATVQAGTEAFF. The CDR3 nucleotides read TGTGCCACCGTTCAAGCAGGAACTGAAGCTTTCTTT.

The chain combines TRBV7-9 with TRBJ2-5, with 7 positions matching TRBD2. The CDR3 is made up of 16 amino acids. The junction had 5 bases not matched to a gene; V was cut back by 0 bases and J by 1 base. The germline V gene encodes CDR1 SEHNR and CDR2 FQNEAQ (reference sequence). The CDR3 bases are TGTGCCAGCAGCTTAGCCCGGGACTACCTCCAAGAGACCCAGTACTTC. Residues: CASSLARDYLQETQYF.

V and J are TRBV7-9 and TRBJ2-3; D is unresolved. The last part of the DNA fits TRBJ1-5 better; the J call may be wrong. Germline loops: CDR1 SEHNR, CDR2 FQNEAQ (reference sequence). The CDR3 has 16 residues. In DNA, the CDR3 is TGTGCCAGCATCAAGAAGGTGGACTCCCGAGCAGATACGCAGCATTTT. It translates to CASIKKVDSRADTQHF.